This T cell receptor beta chain comes out of a study of response to subunit inactivated influenza vaccine. Study outcomes and limitations: There was a suggestion from the authors that each seasonal influenza vaccination recruits few new T cells.

This clonotype was detected only a few times. Its target is unknown. TCRdb used MiXCR to reprocess the RT-PCR reads, holding one entry per CDR3 protein. The data show approximately 570,000 distinct CDR3 sequences, around 8% seen once. V lost 2 bases, J lost 4 bases, and 2 bases stayed unmatched. Germline lookup yields CDR1 GTSNPN and CDR2 SVGIG (reference sequence). The CDR3 spans 14 residues. The V gene is TRBV30, the J gene TRBJ2-3; the match to TRBD1 covers 11 bases. This material consisted of PBMCs from blood, taken less than 30 months after vaccination. The TCR comes from a man aged 45 to 70 who received an inactivated influenza vaccine. CDR3 residues: CAWSMGQGADTQYF. The DNA of the CDR3 is TGTGCCTGGAGTATGGGACAGGGGGCAGATACGCAGTATTTT.